Sequencing of this T cell receptor beta chain was carried out in a study of long-term antiretroviral therapy in people with HIV. CDR1 and CDR2 (germline): LGHNT, FRNRAP. CDR3 size: 11 residues. The V end was cut by 1 base, the J end by 9 bases, with 4 bases between. Run at survey level, the immunoSEQ assay was version v3.0. Sequencing had a target that covered about 35,000-55,000 T-cell genomes per sample. Sequencing was performed with immunoSEQ multiplex PCR; in TCRdb, only in-frame clones are kept and a portion is missing. This sample yields some 30,000 clones, of which 85% to 95% are seen a single time; about 2.5% belongs to the top ten.

This chain joins TRBV12-5 and TRBJ2-1; D uncertain. The sequencing here drew on unsorted PBMCs, taken around 7.4 years after starting antiretroviral therapy. This clonotype was obtained from a man between 50 and 59 years old with HIV. CDR3 sequence reads: CASGLGVEQFF. DNA for the CDR3: TGTGCTAGTGGTTTGGGGGTTGAGCAGTTCTTC.